These T cell receptor beta chains were read from a single sample in a study of PD-L1 blockade in urothelial cancer. Repertoires were generated with immunoSEQ multiplex PCR, while TCRdb's copy carries only in-frame clones and drops some. The repertoire holds roughly 32,000 clones, with about 79% as singletons. This material consisted of PBMCs, taken around atezolizumab (anti-PD-L1) treatment. The receptors come from a man aged 55 to 70 with urothelial cancer. CDR3s include the opening cysteine and the closing phenylalanine or tryptophan. Fields, in order: J gene, V gene, CDR3 protein.

TRBJ1-2 | TRBV10-3 | CAISATGTNYGYTF
TRBJ1-6 | TRBV6-6 | CASNRDSNSPLHF
TRBJ1-3 | TRBV30 | CAWGYRNSGNTIYF
TRBJ1-1 | TRBV6-6 | CASSYPDSEAFF
TRBJ2-7 | TRBV18 | CASSTRDRGTTYEQYF
TRBJ2-5 | TRBV19 | CASSLLGGGSPETQYF
TRBJ2-1 | TRBV4-2 | CASSQSLGGVNNEQFF
TRBJ2-1 | TRBV20-1 | CSASPDNEQFF
TRBJ1-5 | TRBV7-2 | CASSRDRVGNQPQHF
TRBJ2-5 | TRBV28 | CASKRGQGGEQYF
TRBJ1-2 | TRBV5-1 | CASSLQTGKEGYTF
TRBJ1-1 | TRBV6-1 | CASSHGRVDTEAFF
TRBJ1-2 | TRBV4-1 | CASSHQGKGYGYTF
TRBJ1-1 | TRBV5-1 | CASSPGQDMNTEAFF
TRBJ2-1 | TRBV11-3 | CASSSDPLTSGANEQFF
TRBJ1-1 | TRBV5-1 | CASSLDHFGTEAFF
TRBJ1-1 | TRBV10-3 | CAISGQGGETEAFF
TRBJ2-1 | TRBV9 | CASSGYGLAPSGSYNEQFF